This section outlines one TCR beta chain sequence together with its context. Authors' analysis steps: The authors estimated nucleated cell counts from reference gene primer amplification. The method was immunoSEQ multiplex PCR; TCRdb's version includes in-frame clones alone and lacks a portion of them. That table is the source of V, J and clone size, and D and trimming were worked out from the DNA. The sample includes more than 70,000 clones, 86% of them seen just once. These data come from a study of blood T cell repertoires in COVID-19. This sequence originates from a woman of 80 years or more in a cohort sampled during active or convalescent COVID-19. Sequencing input: peripheral blood.

The CDR3 region is CATSPGLSRETQYF. CDR3 nucleotides: TGTGCCACCAGCCCGGGACTTTCCCGCGAGACCCAGTACTTC. The rearrangement uses TRBV15 and TRBJ2-5; tentative D call: TRBD2 (6 bases). V lost 5 bases, J lost 5 bases, and 15 bases lay in between. CDR1 is LNHNV, CDR2 YYDKDF, per germline (reference sequence). The CDR3 sequence is 14 residues long.